Listed below are T cell receptor beta chains from one sample, sequenced in a study of CD8 T cells in ankylosing spondylitis. Via MiXCR, TCRdb re-called the 5' RACE reads, giving one row per CDR3 protein. The sample has about 440,000 distinct CDR3 sequences; under 20% are singletons. The sequenced sample was blood, either unsorted or a sorted T cell fraction (not recorded which). These TCRs come from a male donor with ankylosing spondylitis. Both conserved end residues are part of each CDR3. A D gene is named only where the DNA matches it firmly. The size field is filled for only some rows; it gives once, few, many or a size class.

V gene: TRBV5-1
CDR3 length: 15
J gene: TRBJ2-7
clone size: many
D gene: NA
CDR3 protein: CASSLAGQGVGEQYF
CDR3 DNA: TGCGCCAGCAGCTTGGCTGGTCAGGGCGTAGGCGAGCAGTACTTC

V gene: TRBV20-1
CDR3 length: 12
J gene: TRBJ1-5
clone size: NA
D gene: NA
CDR3 protein: CSASFGNQPQHF
CDR3 DNA: TGCAGTGCTAGTTTTGGGAATCAGCCCCAGCATTTT

V gene: TRBV25-1
CDR3 length: 11
J gene: TRBJ1-1
clone size: few
D gene: NA
CDR3 protein: CASSESRRAFF
CDR3 DNA: TGTGCCAGCAGTGAATCCCGGCGCGCTTTCTTT

V gene: TRBV9
CDR3 length: 14
J gene: TRBJ2-3
clone size: NA
D gene: NA
CDR3 protein: CASSVDGSTDTQYF
CDR3 DNA: TGTGCCAGCAGCGTAGACGGAAGCACAGATACGCAGTATTTT

V gene: TRBV11-2
CDR3 length: 20
J gene: TRBJ2-2
clone size: few
D gene: TRBD2
CDR3 protein: CASSQLTSGEGRGYTGELFF
CDR3 DNA: TGTGCCAGCAGCCAATTGACTAGCGGGGAAGGAAGGGGTTACACCGGGGAGCTGTTTTTT

V gene: TRBV29-1
CDR3 length: 13
J gene: TRBJ1-1
clone size: many
D gene: NA
CDR3 protein: CSVENNRNTEAFF
CDR3 DNA: TGCAGCGTTGAGAACAACCGGAACACTGAAGCTTTCTTT

V gene: TRBV4-2
CDR3 length: 15
J gene: TRBJ2-7
clone size: few
D gene: NA
CDR3 protein: CASRRDQGNQYEQYF
CDR3 DNA: TGTGCCAGCAGGCGCGATCAGGGAAACCAGTACGAGCAGTACTTC

V gene: TRBV4-1
CDR3 length: 14
J gene: TRBJ2-5
clone size: NA
D gene: NA
CDR3 protein: CASSQPGKKETQYF
CDR3 DNA: TGCGCCAGCAGCCAACCAGGGAAGAAAGAGACCCAGTACTTC

V gene: TRBV5-6
CDR3 length: 16
J gene: TRBJ2-5
clone size: NA
D gene: NA
CDR3 protein: CASSYLGLTSQETQYF
CDR3 DNA: TGTGCCAGCAGCTATCTTGGCCTTACGAGCCAAGAGACCCAGTACTTC

V gene: TRBV20-1
CDR3 length: 16
J gene: TRBJ2-1
clone size: many
D gene: TRBD2
CDR3 protein: CSAPGTSGFLYNEQFF
CDR3 DNA: TGCAGTGCCCCAGGGACTAGTGGCTTTCTTTACAATGAGCAGTTCTTC

V gene: TRBV2
CDR3 length: 14
J gene: TRBJ2-1
clone size: NA
D gene: NA
CDR3 protein: CASGLTVRYNEQFF
CDR3 DNA: TGTGCCAGCGGCCTGACAGTGAGATACAATGAGCAGTTCTTC

V gene: TRBV3-1
CDR3 length: 18
J gene: TRBJ2-7
clone size: few
D gene: TRBD2
CDR3 protein: CASSQDRLASGGLNEQYF
CDR3 DNA: TGTGCCAGCAGCCAAGACCGCTTGGCTAGCGGGGGCCTCAACGAGCAGTACTTC

V gene: TRBV6-2/TRBV6-3
CDR3 length: 15
J gene: TRBJ2-4
clone size: NA
D gene: NA
CDR3 protein: CASSSDGLAKNIQYF
CDR3 DNA: TGTGCCAGCAGCAGTGACGGGCTAGCCAAAAACATTCAGTACTTC

V gene: TRBV12-3/TRBV12-4
CDR3 length: 14
J gene: TRBJ1-2
clone size: NA
D gene: TRBD1
CDR3 protein: CASSGTGYSYGYTF
CDR3 DNA: TGTGCCAGCAGTGGGACAGGATATAGCTATGGCTACACCTTC

V gene: TRBV19
CDR3 length: 15
J gene: TRBJ2-6
clone size: NA
D gene: NA
CDR3 protein: CASSVYSSGANVLTF
CDR3 DNA: TGTGCCAGTAGTGTCTACAGCTCTGGGGCCAACGTCCTGACTTTC

V gene: TRBV4-1
CDR3 length: 15
J gene: TRBJ2-3
clone size: few
D gene: TRBD2
CDR3 protein: CASSLAGGRADTQYF
CDR3 DNA: TGCGCCAGCAGCCTAGCGGGAGGAAGGGCAGATACGCAGTATTTT

V gene: TRBV20-1
CDR3 length: 15
J gene: TRBJ2-2
clone size: few
D gene: TRBD2
CDR3 protein: CSARGGTSGLGELFF
CDR3 DNA: TGCAGTGCTAGAGGGGGGACTAGCGGGCTTGGGGAGCTGTTTTTT

V gene: TRBV9
CDR3 length: 13
J gene: TRBJ1-2
clone size: NA
D gene: NA
CDR3 protein: CASSEAPGYGYTF
CDR3 DNA: TGTGCCAGCAGCGAGGCCCCGGGGTATGGCTACACCTTC

V gene: TRBV4-1
CDR3 length: 19
J gene: TRBJ1-1
clone size: many
D gene: TRBD1
CDR3 protein: CASSSRDRGIRTGDTEAFF
CDR3 DNA: TGCGCCAGCAGCTCCCGGGACAGGGGGATTAGGACGGGGGACACTGAAGCTTTCTTT

V gene: TRBV20-1
CDR3 length: 13
J gene: TRBJ1-2
clone size: few
D gene: TRBD1
CDR3 protein: CSASTGGRYGYTF
CDR3 DNA: TGCAGTGCTAGTACAGGGGGCCGGTATGGCTACACCTTC

V gene: TRBV4-2
CDR3 length: 19
J gene: TRBJ2-3
clone size: NA
D gene: NA
CDR3 protein: CASSQEPYRGQTSTDTQYF
CDR3 DNA: TGTGCCAGCAGCCAGGAACCCTACCGCGGACAGACCAGCACAGATACGCAGTATTTT

V gene: TRBV6-5
CDR3 length: 14
J gene: TRBJ2-5
clone size: NA
D gene: NA
CDR3 protein: CASSYGPGGETQYF
CDR3 DNA: TGTGCCAGCAGTTACGGTCCGGGGGGCGAGACCCAGTACTTC

V gene: TRBV4-3
CDR3 length: 12
J gene: TRBJ2-1
clone size: few
D gene: NA
CDR3 protein: CASSRDRSEQFF
CDR3 DNA: TGCGCCAGCAGCCGAGACAGGTCCGAGCAGTTCTTC

V gene: TRBV7-9
CDR3 length: 16
J gene: TRBJ1-3
clone size: NA
D gene: TRBD1
CDR3 protein: CASSLMDRVSGNTIYF
CDR3 DNA: TGTGCCAGCAGCTTAATGGACAGGGTTTCTGGAAACACCATATATTTT

V gene: TRBV19
CDR3 length: 12
J gene: TRBJ2-4
clone size: NA
D gene: NA
CDR3 protein: CACPADGQGRYF
CDR3 DNA: TGTGCCTGTCCCGCCGACGGTCAGGGTCGTTACTTC

V gene: TRBV7-2
CDR3 length: 13
J gene: TRBJ2-7
clone size: few
D gene: NA
CDR3 protein: CASSPRTDYEQYF
CDR3 DNA: TGTGCCAGCAGCCCCAGGACCGATTACGAGCAGTACTTC

V gene: TRBV18
CDR3 length: 16
J gene: TRBJ2-3
clone size: NA
D gene: TRBD2
CDR3 protein: CASSPPGSGRPDTQYF
CDR3 DNA: TGTGCCAGCTCGCCACCTGGTAGCGGGAGGCCAGATACGCAGTATTTT

V gene: TRBV29-1
CDR3 length: 16
J gene: TRBJ2-6
clone size: many
D gene: NA
CDR3 protein: CSVEGVGSSGANVLTF
CDR3 DNA: TGCAGCGTTGAAGGGGTCGGCAGCTCTGGGGCCAACGTCCTGACTTTC

V gene: TRBV29-1
CDR3 length: 13
J gene: TRBJ2-3
clone size: NA
D gene: NA
CDR3 protein: CSVGGWSTDTQYF
CDR3 DNA: TGCAGCGTTGGAGGCTGGAGCACAGATACGCAGTATTTT

V gene: TRBV6-2/TRBV6-3
CDR3 length: 14
J gene: TRBJ2-5
clone size: few
D gene: NA
CDR3 protein: CASSFQKYQETQYF
CDR3 DNA: TGTGCCAGCAGTTTTCAAAAGTACCAAGAGACCCAGTACTTC

V gene: TRBV18
CDR3 length: 18
J gene: TRBJ2-6
clone size: NA
D gene: NA
CDR3 protein: CASSPGIGKEEGANVLTF
CDR3 DNA: TGTGCCAGCTCACCAGGGATAGGGAAGGAAGAGGGGGCCAACGTCCTGACTTTC

V gene: TRBV27
CDR3 length: 16
J gene: TRBJ1-1
clone size: many
D gene: NA
CDR3 protein: CASSLRYSGRNTEAFF
CDR3 DNA: TGTGCCAGCAGTTTAAGGTATAGCGGACGAAACACTGAAGCTTTCTTT

V gene: TRBV3-1
CDR3 length: 13
J gene: TRBJ2-7
clone size: NA
D gene: NA
CDR3 protein: CASSQVAPGEQYF
CDR3 DNA: TGTGCCAGCAGCCAAGTTGCCCCGGGTGAGCAGTACTTC

V gene: TRBV5-1
CDR3 length: 15
J gene: TRBJ2-5
clone size: NA
D gene: NA
CDR3 protein: CASSPLGDPIETQYF
CDR3 DNA: TGCGCCAGCAGCCCGCTCGGGGACCCAATAGAGACCCAGTACTTC

V gene: TRBV10-3
CDR3 length: 14
J gene: TRBJ2-7
clone size: few
D gene: TRBD2
CDR3 protein: CAIKRAGGNDEQYF
CDR3 DNA: TGTGCCATCAAAAGGGCGGGAGGCAACGACGAGCAGTACTTC

V gene: TRBV20-1
CDR3 length: 15
J gene: TRBJ2-2
clone size: few
D gene: NA
CDR3 protein: CSAPVRSMNSGELFF
CDR3 DNA: TGCAGTGCCCCGGTGCGGTCAATGAATTCCGGGGAGCTGTTTTTT

V gene: TRBV21-1
CDR3 length: 14
J gene: TRBJ2-5
clone size: few
D gene: NA
CDR3 protein: CASSKGRVMETQYF
CDR3 DNA: TGTGCCAGCAGCAAAGGGAGGGTTATGGAGACCCAGTACTTC

V gene: TRBV6-2/TRBV6-3
CDR3 length: 11
J gene: TRBJ2-1
clone size: many
D gene: NA
CDR3 protein: CASSYFNEQFF
CDR3 DNA: TGTGCCAGCAGTTACTTCAATGAGCAGTTCTTC

V gene: TRBV5-1
CDR3 length: 11
J gene: TRBJ2-5
clone size: NA
D gene: NA
CDR3 protein: CASSTHETQYF
CDR3 DNA: TGCGCCAGCAGCACGCACGAGACCCAGTACTTC

V gene: TRBV5-1
CDR3 length: 15
J gene: TRBJ2-3
clone size: NA
D gene: NA
CDR3 protein: CASSLAGSGTDTQYF
CDR3 DNA: TGCGCCAGCAGCTTGGCGGGAAGTGGCACAGATACGCAGTATTTT

V gene: TRBV5-6
CDR3 length: 15
J gene: TRBJ1-1
clone size: NA
D gene: TRBD1
CDR3 protein: CASSPTGARGSEAFF
CDR3 DNA: TGTGCCAGCAGCCCAACAGGGGCGAGAGGAAGTGAGGCTTTCTTT

V gene: TRBV20-1
CDR3 length: 14
J gene: TRBJ2-7
clone size: few
D gene: TRBD1
CDR3 protein: CSARPGQGRYEQYF
CDR3 DNA: TGCAGTGCCCGACCCGGACAGGGGAGGTACGAGCAGTACTTC

V gene: TRBV20-1
CDR3 length: 15
J gene: TRBJ1-5
clone size: few
D gene: TRBD1
CDR3 protein: CSARGRQGAGQPQHF
CDR3 DNA: TGCAGTGCTAGAGGCAGGCAGGGGGCGGGTCAGCCCCAGCATTTT

V gene: TRBV24-1
CDR3 length: 16
J gene: TRBJ2-1
clone size: many
D gene: NA
CDR3 protein: CATSDLEFGSYNEQFF
CDR3 DNA: TGTGCCACCAGTGATTTAGAGTTCGGCTCCTACAATGAGCAGTTCTTC

V gene: TRBV2
CDR3 length: 14
J gene: TRBJ1-2
clone size: NA
D gene: TRBD1
CDR3 protein: CASRPGQANYGYTF
CDR3 DNA: TGTGCCAGCAGGCCCGGACAGGCTAACTATGGCTACACCTTC

V gene: TRBV20-1
CDR3 length: 10
J gene: TRBJ1-1
clone size: once
D gene: NA
CDR3 protein: CSARLVEAFF
CDR3 DNA: TGCAGTGCTAGACTTGTCGAAGCTTTCTTT

V gene: TRBV6-1
CDR3 length: 16
J gene: TRBJ1-3
clone size: few
D gene: NA
CDR3 protein: CASSNSGFSAGNTIYF
CDR3 DNA: TGTGCCAGCAGCAATTCGGGATTCTCAGCTGGAAACACCATATATTTT

V gene: TRBV28
CDR3 length: 15
J gene: TRBJ2-3
clone size: few
D gene: TRBD1
CDR3 protein: CASFDRVDSTDTQYF
CDR3 DNA: TGTGCCAGCTTCGACAGGGTCGACAGCACAGATACGCAGTATTTT

V gene: TRBV11-1
CDR3 length: 14
J gene: TRBJ2-1
clone size: NA
D gene: NA
CDR3 protein: CASSLVVGNNEQFF
CDR3 DNA: TGTGCCAGCAGCTTAGTCGTGGGAAACAATGAGCAGTTCTTC

V gene: TRBV6-5
CDR3 length: 13
J gene: TRBJ1-5
clone size: few
D gene: NA
CDR3 protein: CASSYSRVQPQHF
CDR3 DNA: TGTGCCAGCAGTTACTCGAGGGTGCAGCCCCAGCATTTT

V gene: TRBV11-2
CDR3 length: 17
J gene: TRBJ2-2
clone size: NA
D gene: TRBD1
CDR3 protein: CASSLGAGTANTGELFF
CDR3 DNA: TGTGCCAGCAGCCTAGGGGCCGGGACAGCGAACACCGGGGAGCTGTTTTTT

V gene: TRBV11-3
CDR3 length: 13
J gene: TRBJ2-2
clone size: NA
D gene: NA
CDR3 protein: CASSHGFAGELFF
CDR3 DNA: TGTGCCAGCAGCCACGGGTTTGCCGGGGAGCTGTTTTTT

V gene: TRBV27
CDR3 length: 15
J gene: TRBJ1-5
clone size: NA
D gene: TRBD1
CDR3 protein: CASSPGQASNQPQHF
CDR3 DNA: TGTGCCAGCAGCCCAGGACAGGCGAGCAATCAGCCCCAGCATTTT

V gene: TRBV7-2
CDR3 length: 12
J gene: TRBJ2-1
clone size: NA
D gene: NA
CDR3 protein: CASSFLGGEQFF
CDR3 DNA: TGTGCCAGCAGCTTTCTGGGGGGTGAGCAGTTCTTC

V gene: TRBV30
CDR3 length: 14
J gene: TRBJ2-6
clone size: NA
D gene: NA
CDR3 protein: CAWSRVSGANVLTF
CDR3 DNA: TGTGCCTGGAGTAGAGTCTCTGGGGCCAACGTCCTGACTTTC

V gene: TRBV5-1
CDR3 length: 15
J gene: TRBJ1-4
clone size: few
D gene: TRBD1
CDR3 protein: CASSPGTGAPEKLFF
CDR3 DNA: TGCGCCAGCAGCCCAGGGACAGGAGCTCCTGAAAAACTGTTTTTT